The T cell receptor beta chain described here comes from a study of blood T cells in healthy people across ages. Study-wide points: The fall in TCR beta diversity per million T cells was roughly linear with age. Changes seen in expanded clonotypes were possibly confounded by donor CMV status left unknown.

Then a second PCR, running about 6 to 11 cycles, was carried out with a sample-barcoded 5' primer and a J-beta primer mix. A 12-random-nucleotide template-switch adaptor tagged each cDNA molecule. TCRdb analysed the 5' RACE reads with MiXCR anew, one entry per CDR3 protein. Among about 970,000 distinct CDR3 sequences listed, 51% were seen once. The ends were cut back, 3 bases at V and 9 bases at J, with 18 bases in the middle. The CDR3 loop spans 15 amino acids. From germline, CDR1 is LGHNA and CDR2 YSLEER. Total RNA amounts of at least 5 micrograms were extracted per sample. As for this clonotype: What it recognizes is unknown.

The source material was blood. The chain combines TRBV4-3 with TRBJ2-4; D perhaps matches TRBD1 (6 bases). The clonotype comes from a woman aged 60 to 75 in good health. CDR3 DNA: TGCGCCAGCAGCCAGCTGGGGCAGGGGACGAGCATTCAGTACTTC. It specifies CASSQLGQGTSIQYF.